A selection of T cell receptor beta chains follows, all from one sample in a study of PD-1 blockade in classical Hodgkin lymphoma. Sequenced by immunoSEQ multiplex PCR; TCRdb stores in-frame clones only, minus some. The sample has over 2,500 clones, roughly four fifths seen once. Material: CD8+ T cells from blood, obtained before the fourth cycle of nivolumab. The origin of the receptors is a human donor with classical Hodgkin lymphoma. Both conserved end residues are part of each CDR3. The order of the fields is CDR3 length, clone size, J gene, D gene, V gene, CDR3 DNA, CDR3 protein. The D gene is left open where the match is weak. Not every row has a clone size; where given, it reads once, few, many or a size class.

>15|NA|TRBJ1-1|NA|TRBV4-1
TGCGCCAGCAGCCAAGGGACCGGGAGGGCTGTTGAAGCTTTCTTT
CASSQGTGRAVEAFF
>12|once|TRBJ1-1|NA|TRBV19
TGTGCCAGTAGCCCGGGCGGGGCTGAAGCTTTCTTT
CASSPGGAEAFF
>15|NA|TRBJ1-5|NA|TRBV19
TGTGCCAGTAGTATAGAGGAAGTCTCCAATCAGCCCCAGCATTTT
CASSIEEVSNQPQHF
>14|NA|TRBJ1-5|NA|TRBV19
TGTGCCAGTAGTATGACAGGTCGCAATCAGCCCCAGCATTTT
CASSMTGRNQPQHF
>15|NA|TRBJ2-7|NA|TRBV4-3
TGCGCCAGCAGCCAAGATCGGACAGCCACCTACGAGCAGTACTTC
CASSQDRTATYEQYF
>11|once|TRBJ2-2|NA|TRBV23-1
TGCGCCAGCAGTCACACCGGGGAGCTGTTTTTT
CASSHTGELFF
>13|NA|TRBJ2-1|NA|TRBV6-4
TGTGCCAGCAGTGACTCTTGGGCAAATGAGCAGTTCTTC
CASSDSWANEQFF
>15|NA|TRBJ1-3|NA|TRBV19
TGTGCCAGTAGTATAAAGGACTTCTCTGGAAACACCATATATTTT
CASSIKDFSGNTIYF
>19|few|TRBJ1-1|TRBD1|TRBV30
TGTGCCTGGAGTGTAGGGGCGGACAGGGGGCGCGGGTGGAACACTGAAGCTTTCTTT
CAWSVGADRGRGWNTEAFF
>14|few|TRBJ1-2|NA|TRBV7-1
TGTGCCAGCAGCTTGAACGGGGGGATAGATGGCTACACCTTC
CASSLNGGIDGYTF
>15|NA|TRBJ2-7|NA|TRBV9
TGTGCCAGCAGCGTAGGGCGAGGGGTAGACTACGAGCAGTACTTC
CASSVGRGVDYEQYF
>12|NA|TRBJ2-7|TRBD2|TRBV5-4
TGTGCCAGCGCAGCGGGGGGGAGTGAGCAGTACTTC
CASAAGGSEQYF
>17|NA|TRBJ1-5|NA|TRBV4-3
TGCGCCAGCAGCCAAGAACGCTACCTACGGAACAATCAGCCCCAGCATTTT
CASSQERYLRNNQPQHF
>14|NA|TRBJ1-5|NA|TRBV4-3
TGCGCCAGCAGCCCCGGGGTTAGCAATCAGCCCCAGCATTTT
CASSPGVSNQPQHF
>12|few|TRBJ1-2|NA|TRBV19
TGTGCCTCCCAAGAAGGGGCGTGGGGCTACACCTTC
CASQEGAWGYTF
>13|NA|TRBJ2-7|NA|TRBV4-3
TGCGCCAGCAGCCAAGACACAAACTACGAGCAGTACTTC
CASSQDTNYEQYF
>16|few|TRBJ1-6|TRBD1|TRBV7-9
TGTGCCAGCAGCTCGAACGACAGGGCTGGAAATTCACCCCTCCACTTT
CASSSNDRAGNSPLHF
>12|NA|TRBJ1-1|NA|TRBV7-6
TGTGCCAGCAGCTTGGGACGGGGTGAAGCTTTCTTT
CASSLGRGEAFF
>16|NA|TRBJ2-3|NA|TRBV7-9
TGTGCCAGCAGCCACACCGGGGCATCTGGCACAGATACGCAGTATTTT
CASSHTGASGTDTQYF
>13|NA|TRBJ2-3|NA|TRBV10-3
TGTGCCACAGGGACTGCAGTCACAGATACGCAGTATTTT
CATGTAVTDTQYF
>16|NA|TRBJ2-5|TRBD2|TRBV5-4
TGTGCCAGCAGCTTGGGTCAGCGGGGGGGCCAAGAGACCCAGTACTTC
CASSLGQRGGQETQYF
>17|NA|TRBJ1-4|TRBD1|TRBV19
TGTGCCAGTAGTATAGTAGGTCGAGGACAGGCCGAGGAAAAACTGTTTTTT
CASSIVGRGQAEEKLFF
>13|few|TRBJ1-4|TRBD1|TRBV4-3
TGCGCCAGCAGCCAAGGACAGGGTGAAAAACTGTTTTTT
CASSQGQGEKLFF
>18|NA|TRBJ2-3|TRBD2|TRBV4-2
TGTGCCAGCAGCCAAGATGGATGGGGGGAGGGAGACACAGATACGCAGTATTTT
CASSQDGWGEGDTDTQYF
>16|NA|TRBJ1-1|NA|TRBV7-2
TGTGCCAGCAGCGATGATTCTTCACCGGGGAACACTGAAGCTTTCTTT
CASSDDSSPGNTEAFF
>17|NA|TRBJ1-3|NA|TRBV6-1
TGTGCCAGCAGTGCGTATTTCGCGACCAACTCTGGAAACACCATATATTTT
CASSAYFATNSGNTIYF
>11|NA|TRBJ2-7|NA|TRBV6-1
TGTGCCAGCAGGGCTCCCTACGAGCAGTACTTC
CASRAPYEQYF
>12|NA|TRBJ1-1|NA|TRBV10-3
TGTGCCATCACCCAGGGTAACACTGAAGCTTTCTTT
CAITQGNTEAFF
>14|NA|TRBJ2-3|NA|TRBV19
TGTGCCAGTAGTATAGCGGGGGGCACAGATACGCAGTATTTT
CASSIAGGTDTQYF
>15|once|TRBJ1-2|TRBD1|TRBV9
TGTGCCAGCAGCACATCTAAAATGGACAGGGTCGGCTACACCTTC
CASSTSKMDRVGYTF
>15|NA|TRBJ2-3|NA|TRBV9
TGTGCCAGCGCATCGTTCGACTCTTGGGCAGATACGCAGTATTTT
CASASFDSWADTQYF
>14|NA|TRBJ1-1|TRBD1|TRBV9
TGTGCCAGCAGCCCACGGACAGGGATCACTGAAGCTTTCTTT
CASSPRTGITEAFF
>13|few|TRBJ1-1|NA|TRBV19
TGTGCCAGTAGTATTGGGAAGGGAGGTGAAGCTTTCTTT
CASSIGKGGEAFF
>15|NA|TRBJ2-1|NA|TRBV6-4
TGTGCCAGCAGTGACACGGCTTACTCCTACAATGAGCAGTTCTTC
CASSDTAYSYNEQFF
>16|NA|TRBJ2-1|TRBD2|TRBV4-2
TGTGCCAGCAGCCTCTCAATAGCGGGGGGGGGAAATGAGCAGTTCTTC
CASSLSIAGGGNEQFF
>16|NA|TRBJ1-2|TRBD1|TRBV6-5
TGTGCCAGCAGTTACGCCGACAGGGGCTCTAACTATGGCTACACCTTC
CASSYADRGSNYGYTF
>20|NA|TRBJ2-1|TRBD2|TRBV2
TGTGCCAGCAGTGAAGCGCTGCTTATAGGACTAGCGGGGGAGTACAATGAGCAGTTCTTC
CASSEALLIGLAGEYNEQFF
>14|once|TRBJ2-1|TRBD2|TRBV7-9
TGTGCCAGCAGCTGGGCTAGCGGGGGCGGGGAGCAGTTCTTC
CASSWASGGGEQFF
>14|NA|TRBJ1-1|NA|TRBV19
TGTGCCAGTAGTTATCAGGGGTCGGTGACTGAAGCTTTCTTT
CASSYQGSVTEAFF
>13|NA|TRBJ2-7|NA|TRBV19
TGTGCCAGTAGTATAGGTCTCTCCTACGAGCAGTACTTC
CASSIGLSYEQYF
>18|NA|TRBJ2-2|TRBD2|TRBV2
TGTGCCAGCACCATAGAGGGAAAACTAGCGGGGAACACCGGGGAGCTGTTTTTT
CASTIEGKLAGNTGELFF
>15|NA|TRBJ2-1|TRBD2|TRBV19
TGTGCCAGTAGCCAACTAGCGGGGGGGAGCCGCGAGCAGTTCTTC
CASSQLAGGSREQFF
>15|few|TRBJ1-3|NA|TRBV7-9
TGTGCCAGCAGCCCCCCCGAGGCAGCGGGAAACACCATATATTTT
CASSPPEAAGNTIYF
>15|NA|TRBJ2-6|NA|TRBV9
TGTGCCAGCAGTCAAGCCTTCTCTGGGGCCAACGTCCTGACTTTC
CASSQAFSGANVLTF